This T cell receptor beta chain derives from a study of T cell responses to AZD1222 COVID-19 vaccine. Trimming cost V 6 bases and J 8 bases, with 13 bases left between them. Looked up from germline, CDR1 is WNHNN and CDR2 is SYGVQD (reference sequence). The CDR3 totals 13 residues. Profiling relied on immunoSEQ multiplex PCR, and the TCRdb table lists in-frame clones only, not all of them. This repertoire shows 45,000 to 60,000 clones, about 80% found once; its top ten account for around 7%. Sequences were derived from peripheral blood, sampled on day 0 of AZD1222 vaccination. This TCR was recovered from an adult in good health. The V and J genes are TRBV10-1 and TRBJ2-2; no clear D. CDR3 amino acids: CASSTVTVGELFF. The CDR3, as DNA: TGCGCCAGCAGCACAGTCACTGTTGGGGAGCTGTTTTTT.